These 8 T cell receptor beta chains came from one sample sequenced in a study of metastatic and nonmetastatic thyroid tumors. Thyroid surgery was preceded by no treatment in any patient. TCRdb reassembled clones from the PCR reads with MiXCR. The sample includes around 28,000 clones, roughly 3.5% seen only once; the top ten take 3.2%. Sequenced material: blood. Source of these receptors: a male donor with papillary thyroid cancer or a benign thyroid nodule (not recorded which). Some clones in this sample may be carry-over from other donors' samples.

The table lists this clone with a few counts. The CDR3 DNA follows: TGTGCCAGCAGCCGACGAAACGATCAGCCCCAGCATTTT. It specifies CASSRRNDQPQHF. The chain combines TRBV12-3 or TRBV12-4 with TRBJ1-5; no reliable D call. V was trimmed by 6 bases and J by 5 bases, leaving 11 bases between them. CDR3 length: 13 amino acids.

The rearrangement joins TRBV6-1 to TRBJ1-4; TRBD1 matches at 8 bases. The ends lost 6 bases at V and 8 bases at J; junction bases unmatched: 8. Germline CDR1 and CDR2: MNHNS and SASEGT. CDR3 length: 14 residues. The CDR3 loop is CASSPTGEGEKLFF. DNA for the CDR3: TGTGCCAGCAGCCCGACAGGGGAAGGGGAAAAACTGTTTTTT.

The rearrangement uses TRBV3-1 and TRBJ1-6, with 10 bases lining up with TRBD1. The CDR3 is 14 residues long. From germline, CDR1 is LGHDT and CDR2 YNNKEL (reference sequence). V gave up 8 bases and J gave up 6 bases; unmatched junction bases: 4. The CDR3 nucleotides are TGTGCCAGCCGGGGGACAGGGGTTAATTCACCCCTCCACTTT. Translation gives CASRGTGVNSPLHF. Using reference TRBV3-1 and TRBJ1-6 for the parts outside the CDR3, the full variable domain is DTAVSQTPKYLVTQMGNDKSIKCEQNLGHDTMYWYKQDSKKFLKIMFSYNNKELIINETVPNRFSPKSPDKAHLNLHINSLELGDSAVYFCASRGTGVNSPLHFGNGTRLTVT.

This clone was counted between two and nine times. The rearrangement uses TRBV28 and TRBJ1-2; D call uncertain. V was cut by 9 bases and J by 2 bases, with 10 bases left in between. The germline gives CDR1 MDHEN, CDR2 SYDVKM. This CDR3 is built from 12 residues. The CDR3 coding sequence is TGTGCCAGTCTGGACTACAACTATGGCTACACCTTC. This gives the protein CASLDYNYGYTF.

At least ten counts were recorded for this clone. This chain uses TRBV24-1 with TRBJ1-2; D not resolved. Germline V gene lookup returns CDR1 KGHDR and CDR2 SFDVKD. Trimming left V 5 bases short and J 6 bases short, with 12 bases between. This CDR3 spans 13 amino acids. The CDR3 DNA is TGTGCCACCAGTGCCCTGGACTTCAATGGCTACACCTTC. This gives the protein CATSALDFNGYTF.

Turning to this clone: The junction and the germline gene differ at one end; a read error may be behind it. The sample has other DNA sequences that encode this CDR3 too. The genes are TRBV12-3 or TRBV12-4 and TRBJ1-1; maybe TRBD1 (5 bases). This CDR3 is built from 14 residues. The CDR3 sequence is CASSSWGGITEAFF. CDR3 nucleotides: TGTGCCAGCAGTTCATGGGGGGGAATCACTGAAGCCTTCTTT.

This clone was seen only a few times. The CDR3 region has the DNA TGTGCCAGCAGTGTAGGACTAAACGCTCCCTACAATGAGCAGTTCTTC. Residues: CASSVGLNAPYNEQFF. The genes are TRBV6-2 or TRBV6-3 and TRBJ2-1, with D possibly matching TRBD2 (6 bases). The V gene's germline CDR1 is MNHEY and CDR2 SVGEGT. The CDR3 has 16 residues. The V end lost 5 bases, the J end lost 2 bases, and 16 bases lay between the germline ends.

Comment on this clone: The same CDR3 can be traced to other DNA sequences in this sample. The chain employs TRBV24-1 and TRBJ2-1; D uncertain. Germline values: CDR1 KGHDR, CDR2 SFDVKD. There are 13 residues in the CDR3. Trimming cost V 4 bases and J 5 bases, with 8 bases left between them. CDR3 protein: CATSDIVNNEQFF. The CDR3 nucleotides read TGTGCCACCAGTGACATAGTTAACAATGAGCAGTTCTTC.